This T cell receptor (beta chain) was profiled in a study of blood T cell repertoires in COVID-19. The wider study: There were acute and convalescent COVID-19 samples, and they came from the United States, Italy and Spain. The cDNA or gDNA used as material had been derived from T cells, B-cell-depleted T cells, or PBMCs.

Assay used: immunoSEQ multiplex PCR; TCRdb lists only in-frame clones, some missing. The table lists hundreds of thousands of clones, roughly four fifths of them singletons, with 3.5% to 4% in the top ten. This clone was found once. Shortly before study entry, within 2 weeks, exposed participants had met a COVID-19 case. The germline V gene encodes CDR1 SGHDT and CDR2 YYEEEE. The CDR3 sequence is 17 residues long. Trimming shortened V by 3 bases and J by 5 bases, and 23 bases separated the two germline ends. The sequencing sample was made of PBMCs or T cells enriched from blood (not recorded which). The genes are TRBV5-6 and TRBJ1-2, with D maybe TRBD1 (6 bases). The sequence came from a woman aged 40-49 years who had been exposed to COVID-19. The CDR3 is CASSYQRLGGGAYGYTF. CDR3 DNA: TGTGCCAGCAGCTACCAACGGCTAGGGGGAGGGGCTTATGGCTACACCTTC.